The clone carrying this T cell receptor beta chain was seen a handful of times. Antigen specificity is unknown. This CDR3 is 16 amino acids long. V shed 4 bases, J shed 1 base, and the junction held 8 bases outside the gene matches. Germline loops: CDR1 MNHEY, CDR2 SVGEGT. The data are from a study of blood T cells in healthy people across ages. Study results and limitations: When set beside aged donors, long-lived donors presented more naive CD4+ cells and higher diversity. Observed TCR beta diversity showed a strong correlation with the percentage of naive T cells as measured by flow cytometry. Per-million-T-cell TCR beta diversity fell roughly linearly with age.

The total RNA that was extracted per sample amounted to at least 5 micrograms. Using a J-beta primer mix together with a sample-barcoded 5' primer, a second PCR was run for about 6 to 12 cycles. In TCRdb, the 5' RACE reads were re-called with MiXCR into one record per CDR3 protein. The repertoire consists of some 700,000 distinct CDR3 sequences, with about 42% occurring once and the leading ten covering around a fifth. The clonotype comes from a woman aged 60-75 years in good health. This chain connects TRBV6-2 or TRBV6-3 to TRBJ2-3; the match to TRBD2 covers 7 bases. Sequencing used blood. CDR3 coding DNA: TGTGCCAGCAGTTCTCGTATTCTAGCGGGCACAGATACGCAGTATTTT. Protein sequence: CASSSRILAGTDTQYF.